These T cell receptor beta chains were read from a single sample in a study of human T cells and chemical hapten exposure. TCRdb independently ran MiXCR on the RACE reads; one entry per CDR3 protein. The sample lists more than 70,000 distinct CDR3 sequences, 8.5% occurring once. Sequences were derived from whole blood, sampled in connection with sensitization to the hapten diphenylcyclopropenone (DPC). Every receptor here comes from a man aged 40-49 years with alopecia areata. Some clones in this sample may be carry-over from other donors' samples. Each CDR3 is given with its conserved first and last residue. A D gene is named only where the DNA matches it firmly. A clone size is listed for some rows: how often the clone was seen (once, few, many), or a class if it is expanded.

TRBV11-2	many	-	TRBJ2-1	TGTGCCAGCAGCTTAATACGATCGACATCCAATGAGCAGTTCTTC	CASSLIRSTSNEQFF
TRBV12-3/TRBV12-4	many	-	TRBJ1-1	TGTGCCAGCAGTATCCTGGACACTGAAGCTTTCTTT	CASSILDTEAFF
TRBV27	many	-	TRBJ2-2	TGTGCCAGCAGTTCTCTAGCGACCAAGGGGACCGGGGAGCTGTTTTTT	CASSSLATKGTGELFF
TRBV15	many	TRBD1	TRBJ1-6	TGTGCCACCAGCCGAAGACAGGGTTATAATTCACCCCTCCACTTT	CATSRRQGYNSPLHF
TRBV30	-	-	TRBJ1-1	TGTGCCTGGACAAAACAGGGAGGCACTGAAGCTTTCTTT	CAWTKQGGTEAFF
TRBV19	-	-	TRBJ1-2	TGTGCCAGTAGTCTACAGGGAGTCTATGGCTACACCTTC	CASSLQGVYGYTF
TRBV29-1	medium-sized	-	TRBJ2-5	TGCAGCGTTGGCAGGGTTGAGACCCAGTACTTC	CSVGRVETQYF
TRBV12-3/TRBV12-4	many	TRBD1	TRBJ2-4	TGTGCCAGCAGTTCTGCCGGACAGGGAAACATTCAGTACTTC	CASSSAGQGNIQYF
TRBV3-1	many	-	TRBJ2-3	TGTGCCAGCAGCCAGACCCCATACTACACAGATACGCAGTATTTT	CASSQTPYYTDTQYF
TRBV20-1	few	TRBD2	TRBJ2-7	TGCAGTGCCCCCCCTGCGGGAGGCTTGGGAGAGCAGTACTTC	CSAPPAGGLGEQYF
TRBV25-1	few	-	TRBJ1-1	TGTGCCAGCAGTGGGGCGGGTACTGAAGCTTTCTTT	CASSGAGTEAFF
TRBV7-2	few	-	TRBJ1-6	TGTGCCAGCAGCTTGGGGGGGCTCTCACCCCTCCACTTT	CASSLGGLSPLHF
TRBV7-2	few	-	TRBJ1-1	TGTGCCAGCAGCTTAAGCGCAGGGTCGAACACTGAAGCTTTCTTT	CASSLSAGSNTEAFF
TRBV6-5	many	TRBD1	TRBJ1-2	TGTGCCAGCAGGTTGGGACAGGGAAACTATGGCTACACCTTC	CASRLGQGNYGYTF
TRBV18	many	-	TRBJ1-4	TGTGCCAGCTCACAGGGCTCCGGAAATGAAAAACTGTTTTTT	CASSQGSGNEKLFF
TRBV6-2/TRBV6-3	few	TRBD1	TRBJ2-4	TGTGCCAGCACGTGGACAGGTCGGTCCGGGAACATTCAGTACTTC	CASTWTGRSGNIQYF
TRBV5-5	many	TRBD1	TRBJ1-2	TGTGCCAGCAGCCTGAGCGACAGGGGGCCGTATGGCTACACCTTC	CASSLSDRGPYGYTF
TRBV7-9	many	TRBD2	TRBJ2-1	TGTGCCAGCAGCTTTATAGCGGGAGAATCGGATGAGCAGTTCTTC	CASSFIAGESDEQFF
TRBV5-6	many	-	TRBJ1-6	TGTGCCAGCAGCTTGACGACAGGTGTCTATAATTCACCCCTCCACTTT	CASSLTTGVYNSPLHF
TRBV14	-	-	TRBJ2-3	TGTGCCAGCAGCCTTGGGACCCTATTCACAGATACGCAGTATTTT	CASSLGTLFTDTQYF
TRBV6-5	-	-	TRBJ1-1	TGTGCCAGCAGTGCCAACAGGAATCTGAACACTGAAGCTTTCTTT	CASSANRNLNTEAFF
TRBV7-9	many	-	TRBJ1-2	TGTGCCAGCAGCTCCACCGGGACCTACACCTTC	CASSSTGTYTF
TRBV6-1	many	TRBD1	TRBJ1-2	TGTGCCACCCGCCTCGCAGGACAGGGGGACTATGGCTACACCTTC	CATRLAGQGDYGYTF